These 3 T cell receptor beta chains were all obtained from the same sample, sequenced in a study of blood T cells in healthy people across ages. PCR was performed a second time for about 7 to 11 cycles using a sample-barcoded 5' primer and a J-beta primer mix. Via MiXCR, TCRdb re-called the 5' RACE reads, giving one row per CDR3 protein. The sample has about 650,000 distinct CDR3 sequences, 32% seen once; the top ten hold approximately 15%. Sequenced input: blood. The source of these receptors is a woman older than 75 in good health.

The table lists this clonotype with many counts. The CDR3 region is CASSTGVTNTEAFF. The CDR3 nucleotides are TGTGCCAGCAGTACAGGGGTGACGAACACTGAAGCTTTCTTT. The gene calls are TRBV6-5 and TRBJ1-1; 7 nucleotides agree with TRBD1. The V gene end was trimmed by 5 bases and the J gene end by 1 base; junction bases not matched to a gene: 4. Germline lookup yields CDR1 MNHEY and CDR2 SVGAGI. The CDR3 has 14 residues.

This clonotype was recorded at least ten times. The chain links TRBV5-5 to TRBJ1-2; D unresolved. Germline CDR1 is SGHKS and CDR2 is YYEKEE (reference sequence). Trimming removed 3 bases from V and 0 bases from J, with 6 bases in between. The CDR3 is 13 amino acids. CDR3 DNA sequence: TGTGCCAGCAGCTCACAGACTAACTATGGCTACACCTTC. Its protein is CASSSQTNYGYTF. The full variable domain, its missing parts supplied by reference TRBV5-5 and TRBJ1-2, is DAGVTQSPTHLIKTRGQQVTLRCSPISGHKSVSWYQQVLGQGPQFIFQYYEKEERGRGNFPDRFSARQFPNYSSELNVNALLLGDSALYLCASSSQTNYGYTFGSGTRLTVV.

This clonotype was seen a handful of times. This may come from a read error, since a much larger clone is one base off. The chain links TRBV30 to TRBJ2-6; TRBD2 might be the D (6 bases). The CDR3 is made up of 18 amino acids. Germline V lookup: CDR1 GTSNPN, CDR2 SVGIG (reference sequence). CDR3 sequence: CAWGAGHEGGAGANVRTF. CDR3 DNA sequence: TGTGCCTGGGGTGCTGGACACGAGGGAGGAGCTGGGGCCAACGTCCGGACTTTC.